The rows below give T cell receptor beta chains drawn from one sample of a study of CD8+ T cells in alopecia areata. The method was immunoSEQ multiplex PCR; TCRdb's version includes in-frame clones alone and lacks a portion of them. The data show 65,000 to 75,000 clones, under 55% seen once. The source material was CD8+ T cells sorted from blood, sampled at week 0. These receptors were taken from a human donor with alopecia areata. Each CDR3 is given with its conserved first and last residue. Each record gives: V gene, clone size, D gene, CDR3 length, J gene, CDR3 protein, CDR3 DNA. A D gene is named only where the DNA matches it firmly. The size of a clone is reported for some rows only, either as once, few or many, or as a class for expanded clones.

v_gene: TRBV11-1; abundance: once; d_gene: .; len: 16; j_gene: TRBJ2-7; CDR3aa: CASSLLAGRLSYEQYF; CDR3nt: TGTGCCAGCAGCTTGCTGGCCGGGAGATTAAGCTACGAGCAGTACTTC
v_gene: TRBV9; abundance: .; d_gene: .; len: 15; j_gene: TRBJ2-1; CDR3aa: CASSPAGSSYNEQFF; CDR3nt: TGTGCCAGCTCCCCGGCGGGTAGCTCCTACAATGAGCAGTTCTTC
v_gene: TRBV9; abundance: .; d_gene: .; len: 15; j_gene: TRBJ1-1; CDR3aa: CASSVGGFANTEAFF; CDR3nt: TGTGCCAGCAGCGTAGGGGGGTTCGCGAACACTGAAGCTTTCTTT
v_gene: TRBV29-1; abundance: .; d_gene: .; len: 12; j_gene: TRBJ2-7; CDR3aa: CSVGEERYEQYF; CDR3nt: TGCAGCGTTGGCGAGGAAAGGTACGAGCAGTACTTC
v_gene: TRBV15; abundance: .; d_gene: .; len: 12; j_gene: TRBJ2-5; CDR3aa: CATSAVRETQYF; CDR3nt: TGTGCCACCAGCGCGGTACGGGAGACCCAGTACTTC
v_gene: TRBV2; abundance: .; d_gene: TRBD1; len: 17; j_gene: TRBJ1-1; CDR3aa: CASLETGLGQLNTEAFF; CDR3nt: TGTGCCAGCCTCGAGACAGGGCTAGGGCAGCTGAACACTGAAGCTTTCTTT
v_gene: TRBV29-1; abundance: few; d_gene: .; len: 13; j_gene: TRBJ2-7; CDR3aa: CSVAGTTSYEQYF; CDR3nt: TGCAGCGTTGCCGGGACCACCTCCTACGAGCAGTACTTC
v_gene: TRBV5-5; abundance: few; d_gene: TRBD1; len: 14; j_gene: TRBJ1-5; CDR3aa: CASSLGQYNQPQHF; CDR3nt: TGTGCCAGCAGCCTGGGACAGTACAATCAGCCCCAGCATTTT
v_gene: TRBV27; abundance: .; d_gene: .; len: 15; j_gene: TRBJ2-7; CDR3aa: CASSWTVSTLYEQYF; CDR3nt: TGTGCCAGCAGTTGGACAGTATCCACTCTCTACGAGCAGTACTTC
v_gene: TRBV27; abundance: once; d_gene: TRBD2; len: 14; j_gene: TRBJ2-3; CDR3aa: CASSPLGDSGGATF; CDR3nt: TGTGCCAGCAGTCCATTAGGGGATAGCGGGGGGGCTACATTT
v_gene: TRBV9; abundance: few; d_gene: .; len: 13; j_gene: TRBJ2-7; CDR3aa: CASSVGGSYEQYF; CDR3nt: TGTGCCAGCAGCGTAGGAGGCTCCTACGAGCAGTACTTC
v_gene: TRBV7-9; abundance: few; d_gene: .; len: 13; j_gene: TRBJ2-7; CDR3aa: CASRSSMGREQYF; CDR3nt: TGTGCCAGCAGGTCTAGTATGGGGCGCGAGCAGTACTTC
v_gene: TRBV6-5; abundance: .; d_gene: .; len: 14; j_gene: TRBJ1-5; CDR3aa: CASSTGIRGQPQHF; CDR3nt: TGTGCCAGCAGTACCGGGATCAGGGGTCAGCCCCAGCATTTT
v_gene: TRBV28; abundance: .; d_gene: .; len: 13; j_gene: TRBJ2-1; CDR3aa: CASSFGTYNEQFF; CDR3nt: TGTGCCAGCAGTTTCGGGACCTACAATGAGCAGTTCTTC
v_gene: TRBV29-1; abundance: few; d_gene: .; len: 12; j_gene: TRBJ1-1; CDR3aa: CSGHGGETEAFF; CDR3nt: TGCAGCGGGCATGGAGGGGAGACTGAAGCTTTCTTT
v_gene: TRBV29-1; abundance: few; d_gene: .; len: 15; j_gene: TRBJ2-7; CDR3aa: CSVEDPLGGGYEQYF; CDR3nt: TGCAGCGTTGAAGATCCCTTAGGTGGGGGCTACGAGCAGTACTTC
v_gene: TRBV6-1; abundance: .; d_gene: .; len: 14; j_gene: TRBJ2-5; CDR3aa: CASTVWQQRETQYF; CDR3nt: TGTGCCAGCACGGTGTGGCAACAGCGAGAGACCCAGTACTTC
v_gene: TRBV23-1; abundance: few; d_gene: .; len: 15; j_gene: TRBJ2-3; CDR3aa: CASSQAWGGTDTQYF; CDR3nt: TGCGCCAGCAGCCAAGCGTGGGGGGGCACAGATACGCAGTATTTT
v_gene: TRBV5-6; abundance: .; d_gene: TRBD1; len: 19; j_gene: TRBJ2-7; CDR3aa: CASTSLHKPTGGDSYEQYF; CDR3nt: TGTGCCAGCACGTCGCTCCACAAACCGACAGGGGGCGACTCCTACGAGCAGTACTTC
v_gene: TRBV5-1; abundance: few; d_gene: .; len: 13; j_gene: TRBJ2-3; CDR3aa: CASSLDRTDTQYF; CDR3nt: TGCGCCAGCAGCTTGGACCGCACAGATACGCAGTATTTT